These 23 T cell receptor beta chains originate from one sample sequenced in a study of radiation and T cells in renal cell carcinoma. The sample's time point: blood 2 weeks post-SBRT. Treatment reported: 15 Gy SBRT to primary tumor, nephrectomy 4 weeks later. Sequencing used immunoSEQ multiplex PCR; TCRdb keeps in-frame clones, though not all of them. This sample carries some 120,000 clones, roughly four fifths of them seen once, and the ten largest clones take approximately 1.9%. The sample consisted of blood, taken from a patient whose treatment included radiotherapy and nephrectomy. Receptor source: a woman aged 60-75 years with renal cell carcinoma.

The genes are TRBV27 and TRBJ1-1, with D tentatively TRBD1 (5 bases). Germline assignment: CDR1 MNHEY and CDR2 SMNVEV (reference sequence). The CDR3 sequence is 14 residues long. Trimming stripped 7 bases from V and 1 base from J, with 13 bases between. The CDR3 bases are TGTGCCAGCACCCCTGGGGGGGGGAACACTGAAGCTTTCTTT. Translating gives CASTPGGGNTEAFF.

The DNA of the CDR3 is TGTGCCAGCAGCCTCGGGGGGGGACGAGAGACCCAGTACTTC. It specifies CASSLGGGRETQYF. This rearrangement joins TRBV28 to TRBJ2-5; 8 positions agree with TRBD2. CDR3 length: 14 amino acids. V lost 6 bases, J lost 4 bases, and 7 bases stayed unmatched. The germline V gene has CDR1 MDHEN and CDR2 SYDVKM.

CDR3 nucleotide sequence: TGCGCCAGCAGCGACGTACGACAGGGCACAGATACGCAGTATTTT. Its translation is CASSDVRQGTDTQYF. The rearrangement links TRBV5-1 to TRBJ2-3; a possible D gene is TRBD1 (6 bases). Trimming took off 4 bases at V and 1 base at J, with 13 bases between the two ends. This CDR3 has 15 residues. CDR1 and CDR2 from the germline V gene are SGHRS and YFSETQ. Supplemented by reference TRBV5-1 and TRBJ2-3, the full variable domain reads KAGVTQTPRYLIKTRGQQVTLSCSPISGHRSVSWYQQTPGQGLQFLFEYFSETQRNKGNFPGRFSGRQFSNSRSEMNVSTLELGDSALYLCASSDVRQGTDTQYFGPGTRLTVL.

J is TRBJ2-5 and V is TRBV7-9; 8 positions agree with TRBD1. CDR1 SEHNR and CDR2 FQNEAQ come from the germline V gene (reference sequence). With V trimmed by 5 bases and J by 2 bases, 13 bases remained unmatched. The CDR3 contains 17 residues. Here the CDR3 DNA reads TGTGCCAGCAGCCTTGGGACCGGGACAGGTCTGCAAGAGACCCAGTACTTC. Protein product: CASSLGTGTGLQETQYF.

The gene calls are TRBV28 and TRBJ2-2, with 8 nucleotides matching TRBD2. The CDR3 consists of 16 residues. Germline lookup yields CDR1 MDHEN and CDR2 SYDVKM. J gave up 1 base and V 4 bases, and 5 bases lay outside the gene matches. The CDR3 region is CASSYRLAGNTGELFF. CDR3 sequence (DNA): TGTGCCAGCAGTTATCGGCTAGCGGGGAACACCGGGGAGCTGTTTTTT.

In this sample, this clone turned up once. CDR3 sequence (DNA): TGTGCCAGCAGCTTGGGGGAGCGGCTGGGCTATGGCTACACCTTC. Its protein is CASSLGERLGYGYTF. The chain combines TRBV5-6 with TRBJ1-2; D not certain. The V and J ends lost 0 bases and 4 bases respectively, with 13 bases between them. CDR1 is SGHDT, CDR2 YYEEEE, per germline. The CDR3 consists of 15 residues.

The CDR3 sequence is CASSLVEQGSAKNIQYF. The CDR3 coding sequence is TGCGCCAGCAGCTTAGTGGAACAGGGGTCAGCCAAAAACATTCAGTACTTC. The V gene is TRBV5-1, the J gene TRBJ2-4, with 7 nucleotides matching TRBD1. Per the germline V gene, CDR1 is SGHRS and CDR2 is YFSETQ. The CDR3 spans 17 residues. The V segment lost 2 bases and the J segment 0 bases; nucleotides outside the gene matches: 8.

This chain links TRBV7-8 with TRBJ2-5; the match to TRBD2 covers 9 bases. With V trimmed by 5 bases and J by 1 base, 8 bases remained unmatched. CDR1 is SGHVS, CDR2 FQNEAQ, per germline. CDR3 size: 16 residues. CDR3 sequence: CASSPRTSAVQETQYF. The CDR3 DNA is TGTGCCAGCAGCCCAAGGACTAGCGCTGTCCAAGAGACCCAGTACTTC.

The chain recombines TRBV5-1 with TRBJ1-4, with 9 bases fitting TRBD1. V trimming: 3 bases; J trimming: 8 bases; junction bases outside the gene matches: 5. Germline values: CDR1 SGHRS, CDR2 YFSETQ. The CDR3 totals 14 residues. As DNA, the CDR3 is TGCGCCAGCAGCTCGGGACAGGGCCGAGAAAAACTGTTTTTT. The encoded protein is CASSSGQGREKLFF.

Worth noting for this clone: One end of the junction is discordant with germline, which a read error may explain. The rearrangement links TRBV7-7 to TRBJ2-5; 13 bases are a match to TRBD2. This CDR3 contains 16 residues. The germline V gene encodes CDR1 SSHAT and CDR2 FNYEAQ (reference sequence). Here the CDR3 DNA reads TGTGCTAGCAGCTTCGGACTAGCGGGAGTAAGAGAGACCCAGTACTTC. It is translated as CASSFGLAGVRETQYF.

With regard to this clone: A junction boundary mismatches the germline segment, possibly from a read error. Distinct nucleotide sequences in the sample also encode this CDR3. Here the CDR3 DNA reads TGTGCCAGCAGCCTGCGGACAGGGATGAACACTGAAGCCTTCTTT. Translating it yields CASSLRTGMNTEAFF. This chain joins TRBV7-9 and TRBJ1-1; 8 positions match TRBD1. CDR1 and CDR2 from the germline V gene are SEHNR and FQNEAQ (reference sequence). The CDR3 runs 15 residues.

The chain recombines TRBV6-5 with TRBJ2-7; D is uncertain. The CDR3 extends over 15 amino acids. The germline gives CDR1 MNHEY, CDR2 SVGAGI. Trimming removed 0 bases from V and 3 bases from J, with 12 bases in between. The CDR3 loop is CASSYSPKLDYEQYF. The CDR3 nucleotides are TGTGCCAGCAGTTACTCGCCGAAACTGGACTACGAGCAGTACTTC.

This clone was detected only a few times. CDR3 sequence: CASSDGRYSYNEQFF. The DNA of the CDR3 is TGTGCCAGTAGCGACGGACGGTACTCCTACAATGAGCAGTTCTTC. The rearrangement joins TRBV19 to TRBJ2-1; D uncertain. Germline CDR1 reads LNHDA; CDR2 reads SQIVND (reference sequence). V was pared by 6 bases and J by 0 bases, with 12 bases between. This CDR3 is 15 amino acids long.

This clone came up a few times. The V call is TRBV28, the J call TRBJ1-1, with D perhaps matching TRBD1 (6 bases). The CDR3 runs to 14 residues. The germline V and J ends were trimmed by 5 bases and 4 bases, with 14 bases remaining between them. CDR1 and CDR2 from the germline V gene are MDHEN and SYDVKM. DNA of the CDR3: TGTGCCAGCAGTGACAGGCTGAAGACCACTGAAGCTTTCTTT. Translation: CASSDRLKTTEAFF.

This sequence joins TRBV14 and TRBJ2-5; 13 bases line up with TRBD2. V dropped 3 bases and J dropped 5; count of bases not matched to a gene: 6. This CDR3 has 16 residues. The germline V gene encodes CDR1 SGHDN and CDR2 FVKESK. CDR3 nucleotides: TGTGCCAGCAGCCACATCGGGACTAGCGGGGCTGAGACCCAGTACTTC. As protein: CASSHIGTSGAETQYF.

CDR3 DNA: TGCGCCAGCAGCCGATCCGACAGATACTATGGCTACACCTTC. Translating it yields CASSRSDRYYGYTF. The chain couples TRBV5-1 to TRBJ1-2; D is perhaps TRBD1 (5 bases). The CDR3 consists of 14 residues. CDR1 and CDR2 from the germline V gene are SGHRS and YFSETQ. Trimming removed 4 bases at V and 3 bases at J, with 13 bases between.

The chain has TRBV6-1 and TRBJ1-3; no definite D call. V shed 5 bases and J shed 7 bases, with 18 bases lying between them. The CDR3 loop spans 15 amino acids. The germline V gene has CDR1 MNHNS and CDR2 SASEGT. DNA of the CDR3: TGTGCCAGCAGTTCCCGACCGGGAGGCGAGAACACCATATATTTT. Amino acid sequence: CASSSRPGGENTIYF.

The chain has TRBV7-6 and TRBJ2-4; either TRBD1 or TRBD2 may fit D (5 bases each). CDR1 is SGHVS, CDR2 FNYEAQ, per germline. The V end lost 5 bases, the J end lost 3 bases, and 8 bases lay between the germline ends. CDR3 length: 13 residues. The CDR3 here is CASSERGKNIQYF. The CDR3 nucleotides read TGTGCCAGCAGCGAGAGGGGCAAAAACATTCAGTACTTC.

The V call is TRBV9, the J call TRBJ2-3; D is perhaps TRBD2 (6 bases). V was pared by 4 bases and J by 9 bases, with 21 bases between. CDR1 and CDR2 from the germline V gene are SGDLS and YYNGEE. The CDR3 has 15 amino acids. As DNA, the CDR3 is TGTGCCAGCAGCCCCCCCCCGGGGGTATTCAACACGCAGTATTTT. Translation gives CASSPPPGVFNTQYF.

This rearrangement joins TRBV11-2 to TRBJ1-2; D not certain. The germline gives CDR1 SGHAT, CDR2 FQNNGV. V gave up 4 bases and J gave up 3 bases, with 12 bases separating them. This CDR3 contains 14 residues. CDR3 sequence reads: CASSSRPLDYGYTF. DNA for the CDR3: TGTGCCAGCAGCTCCCGACCCCTCGACTATGGCTACACCTTC.

The V gene is TRBV4-2, the J gene TRBJ1-5, with 9 positions matching TRBD1. V lost 4 bases and J lost 1; bases outside the gene matches: 5. CDR1 is LGHNA and CDR2 is YNFKEQ in the germline V gene. The CDR3 sequence is 16 residues long. CDR3 nucleotides: TGTGCCAGCAGCCCGGGACAGGGTGACAGCAATCAGCCCCAGCATTTT. Protein product: CASSPGQGDSNQPQHF.

V is TRBV25-1 and J is TRBJ1-3; D call uncertain. V gave up 5 bases and J gave up 1 base, with 12 bases separating them. CDR1 is MGHDK and CDR2 is SYGVNS in the germline V gene. The CDR3 runs 15 residues. CDR3 protein: CASSILGGSGNTIYF. The CDR3 DNA sequence: TGTGCCAGCAGTATCCTAGGTGGGTCTGGAAACACCATATATTTT. The variable domain in full, completed from reference TRBV25-1 and TRBJ1-3, reads EADIYQTPRYLVIGTGKKITLECSQTMGHDKMYWYQQDPGMELHLIHYSYGVNSTEKGDLSSESTVSRIRTEHFPLTLESARPSHTSQYLCASSILGGSGNTIYFGEGSWLTVV.

This chain links TRBV6-5 with TRBJ1-1, with D tentatively TRBD1 (6 bases). Germline V gives CDR1 MNHEY, CDR2 SVGAGI. Trimming took off 6 bases at V and 0 bases at J, with 14 bases between the two ends. CDR3 size: 15 residues. The CDR3 protein is CASRQKGGMNTEAFF. CDR3 coding DNA: TGTGCCAGCAGGCAGAAGGGGGGAATGAACACTGAAGCTTTCTTT.